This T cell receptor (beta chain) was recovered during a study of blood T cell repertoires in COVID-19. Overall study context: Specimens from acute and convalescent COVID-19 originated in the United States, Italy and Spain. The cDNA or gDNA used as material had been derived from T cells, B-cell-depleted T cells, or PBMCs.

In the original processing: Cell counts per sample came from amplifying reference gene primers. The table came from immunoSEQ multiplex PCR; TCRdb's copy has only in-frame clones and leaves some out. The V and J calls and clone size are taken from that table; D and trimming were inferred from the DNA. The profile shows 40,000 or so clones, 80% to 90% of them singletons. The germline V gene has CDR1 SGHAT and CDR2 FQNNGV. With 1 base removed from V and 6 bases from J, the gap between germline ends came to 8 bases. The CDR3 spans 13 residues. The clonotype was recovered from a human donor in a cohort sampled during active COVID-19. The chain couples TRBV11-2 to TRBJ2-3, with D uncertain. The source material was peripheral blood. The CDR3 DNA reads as TGTGCCAGCAGCTTAGCTCCTTCGGATACGCAGTATTTT. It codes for CASSLAPSDTQYF.